The 10 T cell receptor beta chains listed next were all sequenced from one sample in a study of blood T cell repertoires in COVID-19. The table came from immunoSEQ multiplex PCR; TCRdb's copy has only in-frame clones and leaves some out. Of about 58,000 clones listed, about 84% are singletons. The source material was peripheral blood. The receptors shown here come from a man aged 40-49 years with active COVID-19.

V is TRBV9 and J is TRBJ2-2; D not resolved. The CDR3 is made up of 14 amino acids. V was cut by 3 bases and J by 4 bases, with 10 bases left in between. The germline V gene encodes CDR1 SGDLS and CDR2 YYNGEE. CDR3 sequence (DNA): TGTGCCAGCAGCGGAGTACGAGGCACCGGGGAGCTGTTTTTT. Translating gives CASSGVRGTGELFF.

The rearrangement links TRBV19 to TRBJ2-7; 7 positions agree with TRBD1. The CDR3 extends over 14 amino acids. The V gene end was trimmed by 6 bases and the J gene end by 1 base; junction bases not matched to a gene: 6. CDR1 and CDR2 from the germline V gene are LNHDA and SQIVND (reference sequence). In DNA form, the CDR3 reads TGTGCCAGTAGACCTCCGGGACAGTCCTACGAGCAGTACTTC. Amino acids: CASRPPGQSYEQYF.

J is TRBJ1-6 and V is TRBV3-1 (or the pseudogene TRBV3-2); the D gene is possibly TRBD1 (6 bases). V lost 4 bases to trimming and J lost 9 bases, with 16 bases between them. This CDR3 has 15 residues. Germline CDR1 and CDR2: LGHDT and YNNKEL (reference sequence). CDR3 loop: CASSLETGPRSPLHF. The CDR3 DNA reads as TGTGCCAGCAGCCTTGAGACAGGTCCTCGTTCACCCCTCCACTTT.

This clone is a singleton in its sample. The chain has TRBV27 and TRBJ1-2; a weak D match, TRBD1 (5 bases). The germline V gene has CDR1 MNHEY and CDR2 SMNVEV (reference sequence). Between the trimmed V and J ends, which lost 3 bases and 5 bases, there was a span of 13 bases. The CDR3 is made up of 14 amino acids. The CDR3 DNA follows: TGTGCCAGCAGTTTGGCGGGGCCCGGATATGGCTACACCTTC. The encoded protein is CASSLAGPGYGYTF.

The chain links TRBV5-4 to TRBJ2-1; a possible D gene is TRBD2 (6 bases). Germline V gene sequence: CDR1 SGHNT, CDR2 YYREEE (reference sequence). Trimming took 3 bases from V and 1 from J, leaving 11 bases between them. CDR3 length: 15 residues. For the CDR3, the DNA is TGTGCCAGCAGCTCGGGAGTTCAATCCTACAATGAGCAGTTCTTC. Translated, it gives CASSSGVQSYNEQFF.

The chain links TRBV9 to TRBJ1-1; TRBD1 might be the D (6 bases). Trimming removed 4 bases at V and 6 bases at J, with 16 bases between. This CDR3 spans 14 amino acids. The germline gives CDR1 SGDLS, CDR2 YYNGEE. The CDR3 DNA follows: TGTGCCAGCAGCTTGGGGGCGCAGGTCGCTGAAGCTTTCTTT. It is translated as CASSLGAQVAEAFF.

The chain couples TRBV4-2 to TRBJ2-1; 13 positions agree with TRBD2. CDR1 LGHNA and CDR2 YNFKEQ come from the germline V gene. There are 15 residues in the CDR3. Trimming cost V 4 bases and J 6 bases; bases outside gene matches: 3. This chain's CDR3 is CASSPGLAGPNEQFF. CDR3 coding DNA: TGTGCCAGCAGCCCGGGACTAGCGGGGCCCAATGAGCAGTTCTTC.

This sequence joins TRBV5-5 and TRBJ1-6, with D maybe TRBD1 (6 bases). The CDR3 spans 16 residues. Germline loops: CDR1 SGHKS, CDR2 YYEKEE (reference sequence). V dropped 0 bases and J dropped 7 bases, with 14 bases sitting between them. This CDR3 is CASSLAGGIGNSPLHF. The CDR3 nucleotides read TGTGCCAGCAGCTTGGCGGGGGGCATAGGGAATTCACCCCTCCACTTT.

The J gene is TRBJ1-5, the V gene TRBV12-3 or TRBV12-4; D might be TRBD1 (5 bases). Trimming removed 8 bases at V and 5 bases at J, with 10 bases between. This CDR3 comprises 12 residues. The CDR3 nucleotides are TGTGCCAGCCGACAGCCAGATCAGCCCCAGCATTTT. It specifies CASRQPDQPQHF.

Written as DNA, the CDR3 is TGTGCCAGCAGAAAGTGGACTAGCGGCACAGATACGCAGTATTTT. Its protein is CASRKWTSGTDTQYF. The chain employs TRBV7-9 and TRBJ2-3, with TRBD2 matching 9 bases. The junction had 5 bases not matched to a gene; V was cut back by 6 bases and J by 1 base. Germline V gives CDR1 SEHNR, CDR2 FQNEAQ (reference sequence). CDR3 length: 15 amino acids.